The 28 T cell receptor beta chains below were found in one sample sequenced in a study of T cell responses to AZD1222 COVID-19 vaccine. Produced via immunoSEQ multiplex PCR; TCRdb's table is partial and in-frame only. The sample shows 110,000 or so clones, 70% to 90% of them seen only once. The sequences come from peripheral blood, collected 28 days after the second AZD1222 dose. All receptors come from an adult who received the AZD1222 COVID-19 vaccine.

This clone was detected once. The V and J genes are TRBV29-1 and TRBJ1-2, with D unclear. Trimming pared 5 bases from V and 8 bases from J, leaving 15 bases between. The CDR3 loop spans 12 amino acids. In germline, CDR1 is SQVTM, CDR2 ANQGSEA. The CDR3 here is CSVKVLMQGYTF. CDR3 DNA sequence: TGCAGCGTTAAGGTGTTAATGCAGGGCTACACCTTC.

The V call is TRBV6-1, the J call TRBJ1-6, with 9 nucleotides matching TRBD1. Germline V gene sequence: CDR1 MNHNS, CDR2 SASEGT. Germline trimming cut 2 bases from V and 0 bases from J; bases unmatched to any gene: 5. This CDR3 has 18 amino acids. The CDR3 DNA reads TGTGCCAGCAGTGAATTGGGACAGGGAAGCTCCTATAATTCACCCCTCCACTTT. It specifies CASSELGQGSSYNSPLHF.

This chain's CDR3 is CATSSGIRNTEAFF. For the CDR3, the DNA is TGTGCCACCTCCAGTGGGATACGGAACACTGAAGCTTTCTTT. The chain uses TRBV6-5 and TRBJ1-1; D remains ambiguous. The CDR3 is 14 amino acids. Germline-derived CDR1 and CDR2 are MNHEY and SVGAGI. V lost 10 bases to trimming and J lost 1 base, with 16 bases between them.

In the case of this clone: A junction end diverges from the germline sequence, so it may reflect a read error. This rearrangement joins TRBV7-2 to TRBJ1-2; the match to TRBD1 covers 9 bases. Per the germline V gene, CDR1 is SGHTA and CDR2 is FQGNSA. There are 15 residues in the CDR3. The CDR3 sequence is CASTLGLGQGSGYTF. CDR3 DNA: TGTGCCAGCACCTTAGGGTTGGGACAGGGCTCCGGCTACACCTTC.

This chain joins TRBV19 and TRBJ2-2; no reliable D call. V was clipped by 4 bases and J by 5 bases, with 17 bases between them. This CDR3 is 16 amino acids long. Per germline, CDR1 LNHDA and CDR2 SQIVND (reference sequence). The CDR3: CASSKGVGIGTGELFF. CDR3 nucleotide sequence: TGTGCCAGTAGTAAAGGAGTGGGGATTGGTACCGGGGAGCTGTTTTTT.

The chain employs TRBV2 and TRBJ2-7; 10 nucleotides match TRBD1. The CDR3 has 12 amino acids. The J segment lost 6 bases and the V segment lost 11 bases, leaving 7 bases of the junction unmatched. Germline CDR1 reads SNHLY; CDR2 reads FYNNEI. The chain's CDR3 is CASRQGAGEQYF. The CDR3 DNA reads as TGTGCCTCCCGACAGGGGGCTGGCGAGCAGTACTTC.

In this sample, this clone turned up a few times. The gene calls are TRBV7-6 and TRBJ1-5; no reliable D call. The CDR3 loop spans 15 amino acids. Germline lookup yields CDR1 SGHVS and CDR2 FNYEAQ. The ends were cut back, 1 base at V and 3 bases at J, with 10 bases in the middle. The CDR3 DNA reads TGTGCCAGCAGCTTAGGGGCTGGGGACAATCAGCCCCAGCATTTT. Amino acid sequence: CASSLGAGDNQPQHF.

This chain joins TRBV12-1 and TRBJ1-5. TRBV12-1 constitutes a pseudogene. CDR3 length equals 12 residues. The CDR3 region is CASSRVIQPQHF. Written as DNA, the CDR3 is TGTGCCAGCAGCCGTGTTATTCAGCCCCAGCATTTT.

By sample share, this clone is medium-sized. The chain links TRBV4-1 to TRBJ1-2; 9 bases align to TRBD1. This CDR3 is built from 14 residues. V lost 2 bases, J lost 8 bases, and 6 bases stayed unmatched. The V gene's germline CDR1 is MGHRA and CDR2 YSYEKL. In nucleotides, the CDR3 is TGCGCCAGCAGCCAACCTACAGGGGGCGAGGGCTACACCTTC. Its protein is CASSQPTGGEGYTF.

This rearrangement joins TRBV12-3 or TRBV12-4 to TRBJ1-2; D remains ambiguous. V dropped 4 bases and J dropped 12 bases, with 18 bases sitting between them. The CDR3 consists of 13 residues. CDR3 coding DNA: TGTGCCAGCAGTTCCCCTGAGGTTCTCTTCCACACCTTC. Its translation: CASSSPEVLFHTF.

The CDR3 nucleotides are TGTGCCAGCAGCTTAGTATCAGGGGGACACTACGAGCAGTACTTC. It encodes CASSLVSGGHYEQYF. V and J are TRBV7-9 and TRBJ2-7; 7 bases are shared with TRBD1. V was clipped by 1 base and J by 3 bases; unmatched bases: 6. Germline V gene sequence: CDR1 SEHNR, CDR2 FQNEAQ (reference sequence). The CDR3 spans 15 residues.

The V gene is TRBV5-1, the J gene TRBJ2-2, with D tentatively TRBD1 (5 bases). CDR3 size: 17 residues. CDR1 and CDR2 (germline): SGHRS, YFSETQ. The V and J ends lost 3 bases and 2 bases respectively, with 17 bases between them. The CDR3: CASSSNQWTLNTGELFF. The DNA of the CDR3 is TGCGCCAGCAGCTCTAATCAGTGGACACTAAACACCGGGGAGCTGTTTTTT.

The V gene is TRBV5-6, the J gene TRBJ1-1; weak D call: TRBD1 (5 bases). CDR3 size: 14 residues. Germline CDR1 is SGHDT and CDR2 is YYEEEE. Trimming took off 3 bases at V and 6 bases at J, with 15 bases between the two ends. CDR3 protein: CASSSLTSGPEAFF. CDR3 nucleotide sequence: TGTGCCAGCAGCTCGCTCACCTCGGGACCTGAAGCTTTCTTT. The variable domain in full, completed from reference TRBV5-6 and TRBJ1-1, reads DAGVTQSPTHLIKTRGQQVTLRCSPKSGHDTVSWYQQALGQGPQFIFQYYEEEERQRGNFPDRFSGHQFPNYSSELNVNALLLGDSALYLCASSSLTSGPEAFFGQGTRLTVV.

The CDR3, as DNA: TGTGCCAGCTCAAGGCTCCGGACAGGGAATCTCAACGGGGAGCTGTTTTTT. As protein: CASSRLRTGNLNGELFF. V gene TRBV18 combines with J gene TRBJ2-2, with 8 bases that match TRBD1. Germline V CDR1 and CDR2: KGHSH, LQKENI. The trim removed 5 bases at V and 7 bases at J, leaving 15 bases unmatched. The length of the CDR3 is 17 residues.

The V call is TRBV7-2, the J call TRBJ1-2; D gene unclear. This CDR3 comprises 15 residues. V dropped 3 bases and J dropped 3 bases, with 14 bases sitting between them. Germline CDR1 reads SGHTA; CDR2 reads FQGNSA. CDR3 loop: CASSFTPGSHYGYTF. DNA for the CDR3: TGTGCCAGCAGCTTCACACCAGGCAGCCACTATGGCTACACCTTC. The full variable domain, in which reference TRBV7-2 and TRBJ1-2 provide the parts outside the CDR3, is GAGVSQSPSNKVTEKGKDVELRCDPISGHTALYWYRQSLGQGLEFLIYFQGNSAPDKSGLPSDRFSAERTGGSVSTLTIQRTQQEDSAVYLCASSFTPGSHYGYTFGSGTRLTVV.

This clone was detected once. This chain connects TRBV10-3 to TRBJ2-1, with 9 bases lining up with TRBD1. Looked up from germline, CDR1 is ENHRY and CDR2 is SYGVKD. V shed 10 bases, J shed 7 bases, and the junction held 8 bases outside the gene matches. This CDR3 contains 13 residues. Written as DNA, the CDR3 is TGTGCCACCTCGGGACAGGGAAAGAATGAGCAGTTCTTC. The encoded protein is CATSGQGKNEQFF.

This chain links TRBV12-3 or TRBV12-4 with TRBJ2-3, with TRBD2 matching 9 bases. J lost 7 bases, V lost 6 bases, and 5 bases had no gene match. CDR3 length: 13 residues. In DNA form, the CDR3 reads TGTGCCAGCAGGGCGGGGGGGCCGAATACGCAGTATTTT. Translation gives CASRAGGPNTQYF.

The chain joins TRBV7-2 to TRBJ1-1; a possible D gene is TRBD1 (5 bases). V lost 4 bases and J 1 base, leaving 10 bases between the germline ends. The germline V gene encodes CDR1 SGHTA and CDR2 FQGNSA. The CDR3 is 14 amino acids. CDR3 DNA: TGTGCCAGCAGCTCCCAAGGGGCGAACACTGAAGCTTTCTTT. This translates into CASSSQGANTEAFF.

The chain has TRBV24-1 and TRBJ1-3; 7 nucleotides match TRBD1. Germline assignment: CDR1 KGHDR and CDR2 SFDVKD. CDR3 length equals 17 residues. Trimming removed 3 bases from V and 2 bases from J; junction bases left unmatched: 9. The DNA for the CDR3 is TGTGCCACCAGTGATCCCACTACGGGGACAGCTGGAAACACCATATATTTT. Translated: CATSDPTTGTAGNTIYF.

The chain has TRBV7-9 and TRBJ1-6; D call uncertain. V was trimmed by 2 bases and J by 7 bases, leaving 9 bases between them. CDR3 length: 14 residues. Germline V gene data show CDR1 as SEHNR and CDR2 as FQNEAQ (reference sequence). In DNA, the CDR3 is TGTGCCAGCAGCTTACCAGCCATGAATTCACCCCTCCACTTT. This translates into CASSLPAMNSPLHF.

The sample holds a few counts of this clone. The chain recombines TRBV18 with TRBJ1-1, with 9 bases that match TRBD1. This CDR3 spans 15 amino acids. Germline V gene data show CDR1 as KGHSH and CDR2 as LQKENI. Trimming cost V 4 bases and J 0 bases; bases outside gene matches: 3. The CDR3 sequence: CASSLRTGVNTEAFF. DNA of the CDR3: TGTGCCAGCTCACTTCGGACAGGGGTGAACACTGAAGCTTTCTTT. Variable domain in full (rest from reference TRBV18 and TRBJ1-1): NAGVMQNPRHLVRRRGQEARLRCSPMKGHSHVYWYRQLPEEGLKFMVYLQKENIIDESGMPKERFSAEFPKEGPSILRIQQVVRGDSAAYFCASSLRTGVNTEAFFGQGTRLTVV.

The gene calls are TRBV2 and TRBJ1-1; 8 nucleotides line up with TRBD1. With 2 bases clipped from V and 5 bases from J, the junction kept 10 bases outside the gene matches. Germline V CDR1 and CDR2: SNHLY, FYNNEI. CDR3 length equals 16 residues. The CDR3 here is CASSEPAGQGVTEAFF. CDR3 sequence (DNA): TGTGCCAGCAGTGAACCGGCCGGACAGGGAGTAACTGAAGCTTTCTTT.

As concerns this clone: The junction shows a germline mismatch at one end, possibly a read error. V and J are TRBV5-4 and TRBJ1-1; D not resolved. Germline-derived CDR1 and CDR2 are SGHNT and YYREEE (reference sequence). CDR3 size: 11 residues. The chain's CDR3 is CASSLNTEAFF. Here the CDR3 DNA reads TGTGCCAGCAGCTTGAATACTGAAGCTTTCTTT.

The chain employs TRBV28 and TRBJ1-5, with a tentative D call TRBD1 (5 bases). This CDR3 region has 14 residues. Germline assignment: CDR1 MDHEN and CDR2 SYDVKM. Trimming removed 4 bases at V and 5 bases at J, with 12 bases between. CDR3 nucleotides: TGTGCCAGCAGTTGGAGCGTCAGGGATCAGCCCCAGCATTTT. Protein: CASSWSVRDQPQHF.

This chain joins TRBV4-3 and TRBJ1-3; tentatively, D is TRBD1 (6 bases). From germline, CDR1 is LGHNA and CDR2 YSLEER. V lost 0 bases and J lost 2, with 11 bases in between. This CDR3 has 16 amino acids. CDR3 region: CASSQEWGAPGNTIYF. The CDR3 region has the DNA TGCGCCAGCAGCCAAGAATGGGGGGCTCCTGGAAACACCATATATTTT.

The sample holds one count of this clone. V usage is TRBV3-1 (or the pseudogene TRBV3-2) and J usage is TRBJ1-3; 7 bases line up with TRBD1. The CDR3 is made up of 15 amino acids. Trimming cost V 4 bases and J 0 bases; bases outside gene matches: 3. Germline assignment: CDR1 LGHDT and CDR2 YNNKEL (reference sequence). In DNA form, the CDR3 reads TGTGCCAGCAGCCGTACAGGGGTCTCTGGAAACACCATATATTTT. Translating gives CASSRTGVSGNTIYF.

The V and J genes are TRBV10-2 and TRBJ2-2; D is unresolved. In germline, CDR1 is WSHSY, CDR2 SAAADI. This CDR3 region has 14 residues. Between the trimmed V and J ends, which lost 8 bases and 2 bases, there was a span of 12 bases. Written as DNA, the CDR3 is TGCGCCAGCGGTCCGGCTCCAAACACCGGGGAGCTGTTTTTT. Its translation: CASGPAPNTGELFF.

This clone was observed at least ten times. CDR3: CASSEGTSQGSTDTQYF. DNA for the CDR3: TGTGCCAGCAGTGAGGGGACTAGTCAAGGAAGCACAGATACGCAGTATTTT. The gene calls are TRBV6-4 and TRBJ2-3; TRBD2 agrees at 8 bases. J gave up 0 bases and V 3 bases, and 8 bases lay outside the gene matches. Germline V gene data show CDR1 as MRHNA and CDR2 as SNTAGT. This CDR3 has 17 residues.